The clone carrying this TCR beta chain showed up many times. This library used about 400 ng RNA and molecular barcoded adaptors spanning alpha/delta and beta/gamma chains. TCRdb recomputed calls from the reads with MiXCR, one row per CDR3 protein. Among about 93,000 distinct CDR3 sequences, about 22% were seen once, and the ten largest hold roughly 11%. These data come from a study of read filtering for tumor transcriptome and immune sequencing. V shed 4 bases and J shed 1 base, with 16 bases lying between them. The CDR3 runs 16 residues. Germline loops: CDR1 MGHRA, CDR2 YSYEKL. The chain uses TRBV4-1 and TRBJ1-1; D might be TRBD1 (5 bases). The clonotype was recovered from a donor over 35 with multiple myeloma. Input material: a population of CD138-negative cells sorted from bone marrow. The CDR3 spells CASSPEGRKPNTEAFF. DNA of the CDR3: TGCGCCAGCAGCCCGGAGGGGAGAAAACCGAACACTGAAGCTTTCTTT.